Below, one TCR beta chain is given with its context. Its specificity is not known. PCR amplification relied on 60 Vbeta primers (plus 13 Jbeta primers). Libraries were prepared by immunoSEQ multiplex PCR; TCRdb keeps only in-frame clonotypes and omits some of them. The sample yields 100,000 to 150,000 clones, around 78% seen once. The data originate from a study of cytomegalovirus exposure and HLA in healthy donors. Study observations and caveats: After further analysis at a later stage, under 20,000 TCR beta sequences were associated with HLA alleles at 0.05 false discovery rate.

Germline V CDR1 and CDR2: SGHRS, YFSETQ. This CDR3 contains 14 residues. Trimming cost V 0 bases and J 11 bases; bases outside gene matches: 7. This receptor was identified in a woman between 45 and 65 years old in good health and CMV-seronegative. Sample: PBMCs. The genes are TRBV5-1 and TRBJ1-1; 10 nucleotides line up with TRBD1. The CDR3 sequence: CASSLGQGALAAFF. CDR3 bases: TGCGCCAGCAGCTTGGGACAGGGGGCATTGGCTGCTTTCTTT.